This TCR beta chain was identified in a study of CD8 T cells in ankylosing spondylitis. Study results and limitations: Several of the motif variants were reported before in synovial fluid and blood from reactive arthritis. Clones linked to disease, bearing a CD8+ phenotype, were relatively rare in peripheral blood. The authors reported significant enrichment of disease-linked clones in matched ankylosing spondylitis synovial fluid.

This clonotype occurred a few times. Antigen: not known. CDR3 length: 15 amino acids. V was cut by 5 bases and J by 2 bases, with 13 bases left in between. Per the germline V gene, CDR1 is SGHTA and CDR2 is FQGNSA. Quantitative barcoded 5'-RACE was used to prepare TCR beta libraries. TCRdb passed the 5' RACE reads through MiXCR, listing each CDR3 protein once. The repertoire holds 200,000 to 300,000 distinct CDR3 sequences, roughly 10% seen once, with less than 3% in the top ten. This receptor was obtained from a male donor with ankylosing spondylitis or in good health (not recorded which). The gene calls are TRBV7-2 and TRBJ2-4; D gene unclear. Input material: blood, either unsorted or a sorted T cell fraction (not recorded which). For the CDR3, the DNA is TGTGCCAGCAGCCCAACCGGGTCAACCAAAAACATTCAGTACTTC. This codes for CASSPTGSTKNIQYF.